The 3 T cell receptor beta chains presented below share a single source sample, sequenced in a study of T cells after yellow fever vaccination. TCRdb re-called the 5' RACE reads through MiXCR, storing one row per CDR3 protein. The data hold around 230,000 distinct CDR3 sequences, with 5.5% to 8.5% observed a single time. Material: CD4+ T cells sorted from PBMCs, obtained on the day of the yellow fever booster vaccination. Receptor source: a man in his thirties or forties who received the YFV17D yellow fever vaccine.

This clonotype was found many times. The rearrangement links TRBV15 to TRBJ2-7; no firm D call. Trimming removed 0 bases at V and 0 bases at J, with 9 bases between. The germline V gene has CDR1 LNHNV and CDR2 YYDKDF (reference sequence). The CDR3 totals 15 residues. Here the CDR3 reads CATSRDRSASYEQYF. In DNA form, the CDR3 reads TGTGCCACCAGCAGAGATCGGAGTGCCTCCTACGAGCAGTACTTC.

Only a few counts were recorded for this clonotype. The chain uses TRBV7-2 and TRBJ2-7; 7 nucleotides line up with TRBD1. The CDR3 covers 11 residues. Germline V gives CDR1 SGHTA, CDR2 FQGNSA. Unmatched junction bases numbered 3, after V lost 7 bases and J lost 6 bases. This CDR3 reads CASTTGIEQYF. DNA of the CDR3: TGTGCCAGCACGACAGGGATCGAGCAGTACTTC.

Many counts were recorded for this clonotype. V is TRBV15 and J is TRBJ2-1; 12 nucleotides align to TRBD2. CDR3 length: 16 residues. The germline CDR1 and CDR2 sequences are LNHNV and YYDKDF (reference sequence). V trimming: 3 bases; J trimming: 4 bases; junction bases outside the gene matches: 4. CDR3 loop: CATSSWTSGKYNEQFF. The CDR3 nucleotides read TGTGCCACCAGCAGTTGGACTAGCGGGAAATACAATGAGCAGTTCTTC.